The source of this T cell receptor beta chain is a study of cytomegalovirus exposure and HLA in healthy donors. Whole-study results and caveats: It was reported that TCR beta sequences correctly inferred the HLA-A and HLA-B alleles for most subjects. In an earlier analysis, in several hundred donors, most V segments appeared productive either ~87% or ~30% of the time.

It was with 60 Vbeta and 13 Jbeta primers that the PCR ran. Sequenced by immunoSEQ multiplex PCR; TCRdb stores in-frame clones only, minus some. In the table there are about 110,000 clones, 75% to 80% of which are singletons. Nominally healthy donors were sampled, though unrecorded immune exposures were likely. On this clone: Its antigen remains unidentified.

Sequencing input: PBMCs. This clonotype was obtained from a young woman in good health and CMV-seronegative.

Written as DNA, the CDR3 is TGTGCCAGCAGCGGGACAGGGGAGCAGCCCCAGCATTTT. As protein: CASSGTGEQPQHF. The chain is built from TRBV27 and TRBJ1-5, with 10 nucleotides matching TRBD1. CDR3 length: 13 amino acids. Germline V gene lookup returns CDR1 MNHEY and CDR2 SMNVEV (reference sequence). V was pared by 6 bases and J by 7 bases, with 3 bases of the junction left unmatched.